The 18 T cell receptor beta chains given below trace back to one sample, sequenced in a study of molecular identifiers for immune sequencing clone quantification. One entry per CDR3 protein, called by TCRdb with MiXCR from the PCR reads. The data hold over 300,000 distinct CDR3 sequences, with roughly 23% observed a single time. Sequenced: naive CD8+ T cells from blood, with Jurkat cell RNA spiked in. Specified subset: FACS-sorted CD8+CD4-CCR7+CD45RA+ naive T cells. Source of these receptors: a human donor in good health. Some libraries in this study had Jurkat cell RNA spiked in.

CDR3 residues: CASSQARGERGDTDTQYF. The CDR3 DNA is TGTGCCAGCAGCCAGGCCCGGGGGGAGCGGGGGGACACAGATACGCAGTATTTT. The J gene is TRBJ2-3, the V gene TRBV3-1; 9 positions agree with TRBD2. The CDR3 is 18 residues long. V lost 3 bases, J lost 2 bases, and 12 bases stayed unmatched. Germline assignment: CDR1 LGHDT and CDR2 YNNKEL (reference sequence).

This clonotype was observed a few times. This chain joins TRBV27 and TRBJ2-2; 11 positions agree with TRBD2. V shed 1 base, J shed 4 bases, and the junction held 8 bases outside the gene matches. Germline V lookup: CDR1 MNHEY, CDR2 SMNVEV (reference sequence). The CDR3 is made up of 18 amino acids. The CDR3 sequence is CASSLLLAGGPTTGELFF. The CDR3 bases are TGTGCCAGCAGTTTATTGTTAGCGGGAGGGCCGACCACCGGGGAGCTGTTTTTT.

The chain has TRBV5-6 and TRBJ1-4; TRBD1 agrees at 7 bases. This CDR3 spans 12 amino acids. Germline CDR1 is SGHDT and CDR2 is YYEEEE. Trimming cost V 5 bases and J 15 bases; bases outside gene matches: 10. CDR3 loop: CASSFQGDRVFF. In DNA form, the CDR3 reads TGTGCCAGCAGTTTCCAGGGAGACAGGGTGTTTTTT.

This clonotype showed up just a few times. This sequence joins TRBV28 and TRBJ2-7, with a possible D match to TRBD1 (5 bases). V was trimmed by 5 bases and J by 7 bases, leaving 27 bases between them. Per the germline V gene, CDR1 is MDHEN and CDR2 is SYDVKM. CDR3 length: 17 residues. As DNA, the CDR3 is TGTGCCAGCAGTCCACCGCCACTCAAGGGGCCCTTCAATGAGCAGTACTTC. Encoded protein: CASSPPPLKGPFNEQYF.

This chain links TRBV4-3 with TRBJ2-7; TRBD1 aligns across 7 bases. Germline CDR1 is LGHNA and CDR2 is YSLEER. V trimming: 0 bases; J trimming: 4 bases; junction bases outside the gene matches: 3. There are 14 residues in the CDR3. CDR3 sequence (DNA): TGCGCCAGCAGCCAAGAGGACAGGTGGTACGAGCAGTACTTC. Translated: CASSQEDRWYEQYF.

There are many counts of this clonotype. The rearrangement joins TRBV9 to TRBJ1-1, with D perhaps TRBD1 (6 bases). There are 13 residues in the CDR3. Germline assignment: CDR1 SGDLS and CDR2 YYNGEE. Trimming removed 5 bases at V and 4 bases at J, with 12 bases between. As DNA, the CDR3 is TGTGCCAGCAGTGCTATGGGGGCCACTGAAGCTTTCTTT. Its translation is CASSAMGATEAFF.

Many counts were recorded for this clonotype. V is TRBV2 and J is TRBJ2-3; 10 nucleotides line up with TRBD2. Per germline, CDR1 SNHLY and CDR2 FYNNEI. The CDR3 runs to 15 residues. The V segment lost 1 base and the J segment 7 bases; nucleotides outside the gene matches: 5. The CDR3 DNA follows: TGTGCCAGCAGTGAAGGAGCGGGGGGGCCGAATACGCAGTATTTT. It translates to CASSEGAGGPNTQYF.

CDR3 DNA sequence: TGTGCCAGCAGTCTAAATTCGGGCACTGAAGCTTTCTTT. Its protein product is CASSLNSGTEAFF. The chain recombines TRBV6-5 with TRBJ1-1; D remains unclear. Deletions cut 5 bases from V and 4 bases from J, with 11 bases between. CDR1 and CDR2 (germline): MNHEY, SVGAGI. This CDR3 has 13 residues.

Worth noting for this clonotype: At one boundary the junction diverges from the germline segment, which might be a read error. This chain joins TRBV5-1 and TRBJ1-1, with D possibly matching TRBD1 (6 bases). The CDR3 has 15 residues. Germline values: CDR1 SGHRS, CDR2 YFSETQ. CDR3 amino acids: CPSSLAGGMNTEAFF. CDR3 sequence (DNA): TGCCCCAGCAGCTTGGCCGGGGGCATGAACACTGAAGCTTTCTTT.

This clonotype showed up just a few times. The rearrangement links TRBV30 to TRBJ2-7; 9 bases map to TRBD2. The CDR3 is 15 residues long. Germline V gives CDR1 GTSNPN, CDR2 SVGIG (reference sequence). With 0 bases clipped from V and 7 bases from J, the junction kept 10 bases outside the gene matches. CDR3 protein: CAWSVGLAGAWEQYF. As DNA, the CDR3 is TGTGCCTGGAGTGTTGGTTTAGCGGGAGCGTGGGAGCAGTACTTC.

This clonotype was picked up a small number of times. The rearrangement uses TRBV4-3 and TRBJ2-7, with 7 bases identical to TRBD1. Germline trimming cut 1 base from V and 6 bases from J; bases unmatched to any gene: 3. The CDR3 length is 13 residues. Germline V lookup: CDR1 LGHNA, CDR2 YSLEER. The CDR3 protein is CASSQVTGREQYF. The DNA for the CDR3 is TGCGCCAGCAGCCAAGTGACAGGGCGCGAGCAGTACTTC.

This clonotype was detected only a few times. The gene calls are TRBV4-3 and TRBJ2-2; 7 positions match TRBD1. After removal of 2 bases from V and 0 bases from J, the junction contained 9 bases not matched to a gene. The germline V gene has CDR1 LGHNA and CDR2 YSLEER. This CDR3 contains 18 residues. CDR3 DNA: TGCGCCAGCAGCCAAAGCATAGTGACAGGGCCGAACACCGGGGAGCTGTTTTTT. This translates into CASSQSIVTGPNTGELFF.

This clonotype occurred a few times. This sequence joins TRBV11-2 and TRBJ2-3; TRBD2 matches 10 bases. The CDR3 consists of 17 residues. Losses at the gene ends were 4 bases for V and 2 bases for J; bases not matched to a gene: 9. Germline values: CDR1 SGHAT, CDR2 FQNNGV. The CDR3 region is CASSSTSGLGVTDTQYF. The CDR3 DNA follows: TGTGCCAGCAGCTCGACTAGCGGGCTTGGGGTCACAGATACGCAGTATTTT. The whole variable domain, remainder taken from reference TRBV11-2 and TRBJ2-3, is EAGVAQSPRYKIIEKRQSVAFWCNPISGHATLYWYQQILGQGPKLLIQFQNNGVVDDSQLPKDRFSAERLKGVDSTLKIQPAKLEDSAVYLCASSSTSGLGVTDTQYFGPGTRLTVL.

This clonotype was counted at least ten times. The CDR3 DNA is TGCAGCACAACCGATGGTACGCAGTATTTT. Protein product: CSTTDGTQYF. This rearrangement joins TRBV29-1 to TRBJ2-3; D gene ambiguous. There are 10 residues in the CDR3. V lost 8 bases and J lost 8, with 11 bases in between. Germline-derived CDR1 and CDR2 are SQVTM and ANQGSEA.

In regard to this clonotype: A much larger clone lies a single base off, so this may be a read error. V and J are TRBV4-1 and TRBJ2-2, with D possibly being TRBD2 (5 bases). The CDR3 consists of 12 residues. Germline CDR1 is MGHRA and CDR2 is YSYEKL. The CDR3 DNA reads TGCGCCAGCAGCCAGGTTACCGGGGAGCTGCTTTTT. It encodes CASSQVTGELLF.

CDR3 sequence: CASSLESNFAEAFF. The DNA of the CDR3 is TGTGCCAGCAGTTTAGAATCCAACTTCGCTGAAGCTTTCTTT. The chain combines TRBV12-3 or TRBV12-4 with TRBJ1-1; no definite D call. There are 14 residues in the CDR3. V lost 1 base, J lost 6 bases, and 12 bases lay in between.

The genes are TRBV2 and TRBJ1-4, with unresolved D. With 3 bases removed from V and 2 bases from J, the gap between germline ends came to 7 bases. The germline CDR1 and CDR2 sequences are SNHLY and FYNNEI. This CDR3 has 14 amino acids. The CDR3 coding sequence is TGTGCCAGCAGTGATCGCAATACTAATGAAAAACTGTTTTTT. Translating it yields CASSDRNTNEKLFF.

This clonotype occurred many times. The chain carries TRBV2 and TRBJ2-7; D gene ambiguous. CDR1 and CDR2 from the germline V gene are SNHLY and FYNNEI. The CDR3 consists of 12 residues. V shed 7 bases and J shed 2 bases, with 9 bases lying between them. This chain's CDR3 is CASIQLTYEQYF. The CDR3 DNA sequence: TGTGCCAGCATACAGCTCACCTACGAGCAGTACTTC.